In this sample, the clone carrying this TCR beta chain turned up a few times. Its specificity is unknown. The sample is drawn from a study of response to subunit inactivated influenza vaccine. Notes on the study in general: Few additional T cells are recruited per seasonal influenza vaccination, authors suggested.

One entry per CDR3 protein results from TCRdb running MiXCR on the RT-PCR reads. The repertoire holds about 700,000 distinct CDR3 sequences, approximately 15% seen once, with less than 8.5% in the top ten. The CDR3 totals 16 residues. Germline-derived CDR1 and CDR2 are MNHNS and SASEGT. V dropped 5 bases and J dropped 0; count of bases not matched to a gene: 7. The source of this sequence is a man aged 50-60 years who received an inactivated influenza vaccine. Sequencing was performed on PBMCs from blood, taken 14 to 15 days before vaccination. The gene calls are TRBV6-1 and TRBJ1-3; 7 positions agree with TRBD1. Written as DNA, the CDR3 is TGTGCCAGCAGTCAACGACAGGGATACTCTGGAAACACCATATATTTT. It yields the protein CASSQRQGYSGNTIYF.